Described below is a single T cell receptor (beta chain) sequence and its context. This CDR3 is 15 amino acids long. The data originate from a study of blood T cells in healthy people across ages. The second PCR ran about 6 to 11 cycles with a sample-barcoded 5' primer and J-beta primers. TCRdb re-called the 5' RACE reads through MiXCR, storing one row per CDR3 protein. The data show 500,000 to 650,000 distinct CDR3 sequences, about a quarter seen once. The donors, aged roughly 6 to 100, were healthy Caucasians from Russia. The same specimen was also included in a second study, on T cells of mothers and their children.

Source material: blood. The source of this sequence is a boy between 2 and 10 years old in good health. The genes are TRBV12-3 or TRBV12-4 and TRBJ2-5; D tentatively fits TRBD1 or TRBD2 (5 bases each). The end of the DNA aligns better with TRBJ2-7, so the J call may be wrong. CDR3 DNA sequence: TGTGCCAGCAGTTTCCGGGGCTTCAGCTCCTACGAGCAGTACTTC. It codes for CASSFRGFSSYEQYF.